This TCR beta chain was identified in a study of blood T cell repertoires in COVID-19. Assay used: immunoSEQ multiplex PCR; TCRdb lists only in-frame clones, some missing. The profile shows 300,000 to 400,000 clones, under 95% of them singletons. This CDR3 has 13 amino acids. V gave up 3 bases and J gave up 6 bases; unmatched junction bases: 2. The origin of this receptor is a man in his 60s who had recovered from COVID-19. Sequenced material: PBMCs or T cells enriched from blood (not recorded which). The rearrangement links TRBV12-3 or TRBV12-4 to TRBJ2-3, with TRBD1 matching 8 bases. The CDR3 protein is CASSFRGRDTQYF. Here the CDR3 DNA reads TGTGCCAGCAGTTTCAGGGGGCGGGATACGCAGTATTTT.